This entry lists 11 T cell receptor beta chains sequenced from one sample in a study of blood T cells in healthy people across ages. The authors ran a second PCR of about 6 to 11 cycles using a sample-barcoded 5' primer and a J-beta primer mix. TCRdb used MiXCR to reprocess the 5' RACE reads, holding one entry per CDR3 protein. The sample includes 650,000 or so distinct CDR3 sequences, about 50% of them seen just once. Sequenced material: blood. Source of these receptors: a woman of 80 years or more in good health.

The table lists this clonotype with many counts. The CDR3 DNA follows: TGCGCCAGCAGCCAAGAAAGTAGGCACTCTGGGGCCAACGTCCTGACTTTC. The encoded protein is CASSQESRHSGANVLTF. The V call is TRBV4-1, the J call TRBJ2-6; no firm D call. The CDR3 contains 17 residues. V dropped 0 bases and J dropped 0 bases, with 9 bases sitting between them. Per the germline V gene, CDR1 is MGHRA and CDR2 is YSYEKL.

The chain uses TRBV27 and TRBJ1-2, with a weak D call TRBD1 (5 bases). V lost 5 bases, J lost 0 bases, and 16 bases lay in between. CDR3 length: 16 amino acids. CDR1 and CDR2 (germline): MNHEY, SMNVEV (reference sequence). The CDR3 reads CASSPLGQMTNYGYTF. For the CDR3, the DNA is TGTGCCAGCAGTCCACTTGGACAAATGACTAACTATGGCTACACCTTC.

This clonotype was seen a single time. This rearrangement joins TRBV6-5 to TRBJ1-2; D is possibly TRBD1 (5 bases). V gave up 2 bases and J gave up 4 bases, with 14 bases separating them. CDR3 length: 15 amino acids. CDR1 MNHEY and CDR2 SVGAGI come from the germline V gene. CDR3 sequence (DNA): TGTGCCAGCAGTTACAGTAGTGGGGGGATCTATGGCTACACCTTC. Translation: CASSYSSGGIYGYTF.

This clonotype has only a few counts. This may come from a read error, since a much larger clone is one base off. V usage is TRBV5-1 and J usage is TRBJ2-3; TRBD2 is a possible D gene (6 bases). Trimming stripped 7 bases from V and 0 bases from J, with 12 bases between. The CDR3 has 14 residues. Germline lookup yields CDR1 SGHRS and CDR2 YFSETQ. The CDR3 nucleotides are TGCGCCAGCGGAGGAGGGCCTAGCACAGATACGCAGTATTTT. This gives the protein CASGGGPSTDTQYF. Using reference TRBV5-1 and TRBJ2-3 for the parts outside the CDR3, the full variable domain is KAGVTQTPRYLIKTRGQQVTLSCSPISGHRSVSWYQQTPGQGLQFLFEYFSETQRNKGNFPGRFSGRQFSNSRSEMNVSTLELGDSALYLCASGGGPSTDTQYFGPGTRLTVL.

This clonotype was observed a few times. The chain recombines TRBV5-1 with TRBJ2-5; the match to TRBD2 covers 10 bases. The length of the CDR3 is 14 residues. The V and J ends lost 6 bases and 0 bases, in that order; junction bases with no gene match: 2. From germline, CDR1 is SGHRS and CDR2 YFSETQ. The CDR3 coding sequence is TGCGCCAGCACTAGCGGGAGCTACCAAGAGACCCAGTACTTC. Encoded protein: CASTSGSYQETQYF.

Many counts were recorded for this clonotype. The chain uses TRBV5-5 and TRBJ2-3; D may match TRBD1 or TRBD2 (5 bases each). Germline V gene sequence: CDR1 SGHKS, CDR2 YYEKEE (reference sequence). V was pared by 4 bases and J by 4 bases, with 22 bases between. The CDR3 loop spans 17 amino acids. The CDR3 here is CASSINRDALRADTQYF. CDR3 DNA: TGTGCCAGCAGCATTAATCGGGACGCGCTTCGAGCAGATACGCAGTATTTT.

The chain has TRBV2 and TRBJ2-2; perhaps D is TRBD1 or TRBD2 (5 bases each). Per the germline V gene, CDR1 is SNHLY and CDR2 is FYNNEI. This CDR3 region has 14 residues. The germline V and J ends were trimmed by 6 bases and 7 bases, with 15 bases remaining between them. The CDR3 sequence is CASRELEGIGELFF. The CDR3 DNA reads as TGTGCCAGCAGGGAGTTAGAGGGGATCGGGGAGCTGTTTTTT.

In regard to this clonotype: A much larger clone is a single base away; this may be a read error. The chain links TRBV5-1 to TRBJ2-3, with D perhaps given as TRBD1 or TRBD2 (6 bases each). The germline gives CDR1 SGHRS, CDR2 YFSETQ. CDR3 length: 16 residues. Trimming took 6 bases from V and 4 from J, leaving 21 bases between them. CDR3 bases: TGCGCCAGCAAGGAGGGGGTGCCTGGTGTCGCAGATACGCAGTATTTT. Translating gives CASKEGVPGVADTQYF.

CDR3 sequence: CASSADRDNLAGAFF. DNA for the CDR3: TGTGCCAGCAGCGCCGACCGGGACAACCTAGCCGGAGCTTTCTTT. The V call is TRBV7-2, the J call TRBJ1-1, with D possibly TRBD1 on 6 matching bases. Germline assignment: CDR1 SGHTA and CDR2 FQGNSA. V lost 5 bases and J 10 bases, leaving 23 bases between the germline ends. The CDR3 consists of 15 residues.

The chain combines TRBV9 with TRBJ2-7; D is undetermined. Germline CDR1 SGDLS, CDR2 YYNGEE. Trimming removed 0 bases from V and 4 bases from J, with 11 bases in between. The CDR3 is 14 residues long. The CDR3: CASSVGRAVYEQYF. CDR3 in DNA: TGTGCCAGCAGCGTAGGTCGGGCGGTTTACGAGCAGTACTTC.

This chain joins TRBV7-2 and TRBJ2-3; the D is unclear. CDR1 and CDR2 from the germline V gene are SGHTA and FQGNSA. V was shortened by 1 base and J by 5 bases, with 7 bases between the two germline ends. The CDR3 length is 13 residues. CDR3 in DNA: TGTGCCAGCAGCTTAGATGACGGAGATACGCAGTATTTT. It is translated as CASSLDDGDTQYF.